This T cell receptor (beta chain) was obtained from a study of blood T cells in healthy people across ages. For the study at large: About one barcoded beta molecule per two T cells was the capture yield of template switching.

It was with a sample-barcoded 5' primer and a J-beta primer mix that a second PCR of about 6 to 12 cycles was run. A tag from a template-switch adaptor with 12 random nucleotides marked each cDNA molecule. TCRdb re-called the 5' RACE reads with MiXCR, one entry per CDR3 protein. The sample includes hundreds of thousands of distinct CDR3 sequences, more than 40% of them seen just once. With respect to this clonotype: Its cognate antigen is unknown.

Germline lookup yields CDR1 SQVTM and CDR2 ANQGSEA. V lost 6 bases and J lost 4, with 16 bases in between. CDR3 size: 14 residues. Overall study results and limits: Fewer expanded clones and more diversity marked long-lived versus aged donors.

The extraction recovered at least 5.5 micrograms of total RNA per sample. The rearrangement uses TRBV29-1 and TRBJ2-1; a possible D gene is TRBD1 (6 bases). The sequence was obtained from a woman aged 60 to 75 in good health. Sequences were obtained from blood. CDR3 coding DNA: TGCAGCGTGCAAGCGGACAGCCAGTACAATGAGCAGTTCTTC. It is translated as CSVQADSQYNEQFF.